This passage covers 17 T cell receptor beta chains from one sample sequenced in a study of T cells in Graves' hyperthyroidism and ophthalmopathy. Amplification of TCR beta CDR3 regions was performed using RNA transcripts as template. The HTBI primer set drove a first-round RT-PCR of the TCR CDR3. A single record per CDR3 protein comes from TCRdb applying MiXCR to the multiplex PCR reads. This table has approximately 400,000 distinct CDR3 sequences, 14% to 15% appearing once. Specimen: blood. All receptors derive from a woman aged 25 to 45 with Graves' hyperthyroidism.

The chain combines TRBV15 with TRBJ1-4; D is uncertain. The germline V gene has CDR1 LNHNV and CDR2 YYDKDF (reference sequence). The CDR3 totals 13 residues. The V end was cut by 1 base, the J end by 5 bases, with 5 bases between. CDR3 nucleotides: TGTGCCACCAGCAGAGGAGAGAATGAAAAACTGTTTTTT. It codes for CATSRGENEKLFF.

This clonotype was detected ten times or more. The V and J genes are TRBV7-2 and TRBJ2-7; 9 nucleotides agree with TRBD1. This CDR3 has 15 residues. CDR1 SGHTA and CDR2 FQGNSA come from the germline V gene. V trimming: 2 bases; J trimming: 5 bases; junction bases outside the gene matches: 7. CDR3: CASSLYRDRDNEQYF. Here the CDR3 DNA reads TGTGCCAGCAGCTTATACCGGGACAGGGACAACGAGCAGTACTTC.

This clonotype was detected many times. The chain is built from TRBV6-6 and TRBJ2-3; 10 bases are a match to TRBD1. J lost 6 bases, V lost 0 bases, and 3 bases had no gene match. There are 15 residues in the CDR3. Germline lookup yields CDR1 MNHNY and CDR2 SVGAGI (reference sequence). CDR3 in amino acids: CASSYSGTGVDTQYF. The DNA for the CDR3 is TGTGCCAGCAGTTACTCGGGGACAGGGGTGGATACGCAGTATTTT.

The V and J genes are TRBV24-1 and TRBJ2-1; D ambiguous. The CDR3 has 16 amino acids. Trimming stripped 1 base from V and 4 bases from J, with 13 bases between. Germline CDR1 reads KGHDR; CDR2 reads SFDVKD. The DNA of the CDR3 is TGTGCCACCAGTGATTTAAGAGCTCTGGATTACAATGAGCAGTTCTTC. Residues: CATSDLRALDYNEQFF.

This clonotype was observed many times. The CDR3 here is CSARKRDTNYEQYF. The CDR3, as DNA: TGCAGTGCTAGGAAGCGGGACACAAACTACGAGCAGTACTTC. The chain couples TRBV20-1 to TRBJ2-7, with TRBD2 as a possible D gene (7 bases). CDR1 and CDR2 (germline): DFQATT, SNEGSKA (reference sequence). V lost 3 bases to trimming and J lost 3 bases, with 15 bases between them. This CDR3 is built from 14 residues.

This clonotype showed up many times. The V gene is TRBV12-3 or TRBV12-4, the J gene TRBJ1-6, with D maybe TRBD1 (6 bases). The V end was cut by 6 bases, the J end by 8 bases, with 14 bases between. This CDR3 region has 14 residues. This CDR3 reads CASRFGTRDSPLHF. CDR3 coding DNA: TGTGCCAGCAGATTTGGGACAAGGGATTCACCCCTCCACTTT.

The gene calls are TRBV20-1 and TRBJ2-2; D unresolved. The CDR3 consists of 13 residues. Germline-derived CDR1 and CDR2 are DFQATT and SNEGSKA (reference sequence). V shed 6 bases and J shed 6 bases, with 14 bases lying between them. DNA of the CDR3: TGCAGTGCGCCGGAGAAGTATCCCGGGGAGCTGTTTTTT. This codes for CSAPEKYPGELFF.

This clonotype was seen at least ten times. The chain couples TRBV14 to TRBJ2-1; D is unresolved. The CDR3 extends over 16 amino acids. Germline CDR1 reads SGHDN; CDR2 reads FVKESK. Trimming removed 4 bases at V and 2 bases at J, with 15 bases between. CDR3 sequence (DNA): TGTGCCAGCAGCCCCCAGCTCGCGCAGACCTACAATGAGCAGTTCTTC. It specifies CASSPQLAQTYNEQFF.

At least ten counts were recorded for this clonotype. The chain uses TRBV28 and TRBJ1-4, with 9 bases identical to TRBD1. Germline values: CDR1 MDHEN, CDR2 SYDVKM. J gave up 3 bases and V 7 bases, and 9 bases lay outside the gene matches. This CDR3 contains 16 residues. CDR3 region: CASNPNRGQANEKLFF. The CDR3, as DNA: TGTGCCAGCAACCCCAACAGGGGGCAAGCTAATGAAAAACTGTTTTTT.

The rearrangement joins TRBV5-1 to TRBJ1-3, with D hard to call. The CDR3 is made up of 16 amino acids. V was cut by 4 bases and J by 1 base, with 15 bases left in between. Germline V CDR1 and CDR2: SGHRS, YFSETQ. CDR3 region: CASSLTPSGSGNTIYF. CDR3 nucleotides: TGCGCCAGCAGCCTAACCCCCTCGGGGTCTGGAAACACCATATATTTT. Supplemented by reference TRBV5-1 and TRBJ1-3, the full variable domain reads KAGVTQTPRYLIKTRGQQVTLSCSPISGHRSVSWYQQTPGQGLQFLFEYFSETQRNKGNFPGRFSGRQFSNSRSEMNVSTLELGDSALYLCASSLTPSGSGNTIYFGEGSWLTVV.

This clonotype was found a few times. The rearrangement joins TRBV20-1 to TRBJ2-1; TRBD2 is a possible D gene (6 bases). This CDR3 has 13 amino acids. CDR1 and CDR2 from the germline V gene are DFQATT and SNEGSKA (reference sequence). The V end was cut by 7 bases, the J end by 9 bases, with 19 bases between. The CDR3 DNA sequence: TGCAGTGGGGGAGGTGGCTCCTACGGTGAGCAGTTCTTC. It codes for CSGGGGSYGEQFF.

This clonotype was observed a few times. The V and J genes are TRBV3-1 and TRBJ2-7; D might be TRBD2 (6 bases). Germline CDR1 reads LGHDT; CDR2 reads YNNKEL (reference sequence). Trimming removed 5 bases at V and 3 bases at J, with 11 bases between. The CDR3 has 13 residues. This CDR3 reads CASSYVGSYEQYF. CDR3 nucleotides: TGTGCCAGCAGCTACGTCGGGAGCTACGAGCAGTACTTC.

This chain connects TRBV19 to TRBJ2-3; D gene ambiguous. The germline gives CDR1 LNHDA, CDR2 SQIVND (reference sequence). V lost 9 bases and J 0 bases, leaving 16 bases between the germline ends. This CDR3 region has 15 residues. The CDR3 DNA reads as TGTGCCAGCTCGGAATTTGATTCTAGCACAGATACGCAGTATTTT. Amino acid sequence: CASSEFDSSTDTQYF.

The genes are TRBV20-1 and TRBJ2-2; no definite D call. Germline V lookup: CDR1 DFQATT, CDR2 SNEGSKA (reference sequence). The CDR3 covers 12 residues. V lost 0 bases and J 3 bases, leaving 2 bases between the germline ends. In nucleotides, the CDR3 is TGCAGTGCTAGAGAATACACCGGGGAGCTGTTTTTT. Protein product: CSAREYTGELFF.

This sequence joins TRBV5-8 and TRBJ2-1; D remains ambiguous. Trimming cost V 3 bases and J 9 bases, with 19 bases left between them. The germline V gene has CDR1 SGHTS and CDR2 YDEGEE. CDR3 length equals 15 residues. This CDR3 is CASSSPGGLHSEQFF. CDR3 nucleotide sequence: TGTGCCAGCAGCTCTCCCGGTGGGTTACATAGTGAGCAGTTCTTC.

This clonotype was detected many times. V is TRBV14 and J is TRBJ2-1; D gene uncertain. The CDR3 runs to 14 residues. The germline V gene encodes CDR1 SGHDN and CDR2 FVKESK. V shed 2 bases and J shed 7 bases, with 12 bases lying between them. The CDR3 sequence is CASSQWAARNEQFF. Written as DNA, the CDR3 is TGTGCCAGCAGCCAATGGGCGGCAAGGAATGAGCAGTTCTTC.

The table lists this clonotype with many counts. The chain joins TRBV12-3 or TRBV12-4 to TRBJ1-1; 7 bases agree with TRBD1. Trimming took 2 bases from V and 0 from J; bases not matched to a gene: 6. The CDR3 sequence is 16 residues long. Here the CDR3 DNA reads TGTGCCAGCAGTTTATATGGGACAGTGATGAACACTGAAGCTTTCTTT. Its protein is CASSLYGTVMNTEAFF.